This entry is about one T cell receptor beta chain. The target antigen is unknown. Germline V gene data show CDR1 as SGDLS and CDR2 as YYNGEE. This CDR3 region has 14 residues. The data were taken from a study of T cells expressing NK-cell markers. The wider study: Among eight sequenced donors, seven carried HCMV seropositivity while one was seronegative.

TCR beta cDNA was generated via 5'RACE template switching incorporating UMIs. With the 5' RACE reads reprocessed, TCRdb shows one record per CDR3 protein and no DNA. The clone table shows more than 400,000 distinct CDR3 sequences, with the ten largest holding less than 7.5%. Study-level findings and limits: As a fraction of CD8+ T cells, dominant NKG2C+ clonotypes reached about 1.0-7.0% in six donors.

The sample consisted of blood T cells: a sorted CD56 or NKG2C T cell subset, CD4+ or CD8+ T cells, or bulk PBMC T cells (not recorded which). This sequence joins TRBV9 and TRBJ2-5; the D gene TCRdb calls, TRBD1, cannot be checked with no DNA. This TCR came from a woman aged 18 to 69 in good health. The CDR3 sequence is CASSVGTAQETQYF.